The rows below give T cell receptor beta chains drawn from one sample of a study of T cell responses to AZD1222 COVID-19 vaccine. Produced via immunoSEQ multiplex PCR; TCRdb's table is partial and in-frame only. Of around 150,000 clones listed, about 92% were seen once; the top ten hold 1% to 1.5%. Specimen: peripheral blood, collected 28 days after the second AZD1222 dose. The receptor set was obtained from an adult who received the AZD1222 COVID-19 vaccine. Each CDR3 is given with its conserved first and last residue. The order of the fields is clone size, J gene, D gene, V gene, CDR3 protein, CDR3 DNA. D genes are given only for firm matches. Only some rows state a clone size, as once, few, many or a class for expanded clones.

NA TRBJ1-4 TRBD1 TRBV24-1 CATSWGTGAEKLFF TGTGCCACCAGTTGGGGGACAGGGGCTGAAAAACTGTTTTTT
NA TRBJ2-1 NA TRBV2 CASSPEFRDNEQFF TGTGCCAGCAGTCCAGAGTTTCGTGATAATGAGCAGTTCTTC
NA TRBJ2-1 NA TRBV6-5 CASTPEYLSYNEQFF TGTGCCAGCACCCCGGAGTACCTCTCCTACAATGAGCAGTTCTTC
NA TRBJ2-5 NA TRBV11-2 CASSLGVGGGQETQYF TGTGCCAGCAGCTTAGGGGTAGGAGGGGGCCAGGAGACCCAGTACTTC
NA TRBJ2-7 NA TRBV3-1/TRBV3-2 CASSQGGYEQYF TGTGCCAGCAGCCAAGGAGGTTACGAGCAGTACTTC
NA TRBJ1-2 TRBD1 TRBV5-1 CASSQGGGPMVNYGYTF TGCGCCAGCAGCCAAGGAGGGGGCCCAATGGTCAACTATGGCTACACCTTC
NA TRBJ2-7 TRBD1 TRBV4-2 CASSQEGQGNYEQYF TGTGCCAGCAGCCAAGAGGGACAGGGGAACTACGAGCAGTACTTC
NA TRBJ1-1 NA TRBV27 CASSWGKGLTEAFF TGTGCCAGCAGTTGGGGAAAAGGGTTAACTGAAGCTTTCTTT
NA TRBJ1-2 NA TRBV5-4 CASSFEGRPDGYTF TGTGCCAGCAGCTTCGAGGGGAGGCCCGATGGCTACACCTTC
once TRBJ1-5 NA TRBV30 CAWSGGGNQPQHF TGTGCCTGGAGTGGCGGGGGGAACCAGCCCCAGCATTTT
NA TRBJ1-1 TRBD1 TRBV6-2/TRBV6-3 CASSGGTGNTEAFF TGTGCCAGCAGTGGGGGGACAGGCAACACTGAAGCTTTCTTT
once TRBJ1-6 NA TRBV3-1/TRBV3-2 CASSLGGGNLSPLHF TGTGCCAGCAGCCTAGGGGGGGGAAACCTTTCACCCCTCCACTTT
NA TRBJ1-1 TRBD1 TRBV9 CASSASGDRVNTEAFF TGTGCCAGCAGCGCCAGTGGGGACAGGGTTAACACTGAAGCTTTCTTT
NA TRBJ1-1 NA TRBV30 CAWRAGGPEAFF TGTGCCTGGAGAGCGGGTGGCCCTGAAGCTTTCTTT
NA TRBJ2-7 NA TRBV3-1/TRBV3-2 CASSPGRVYEQYF TGTGCCAGCAGCCCTGGCCGGGTATACGAGCAGTACTTC
NA TRBJ1-1 NA TRBV30 CAWGEGSEAFF TGTGCCTGGGGAGAGGGGTCTGAAGCTTTCTTT
once TRBJ2-1 TRBD2 TRBV20-1 CSASERSSGVNEQFF TGCAGTGCTAGTGAACGGTCTAGCGGGGTCAATGAGCAGTTCTTC
once TRBJ1-1 NA TRBV20-1 CSDGGAFF TGCAGTGACGGTGGCGCTTTCTTT
once TRBJ2-5 NA TRBV3-1/TRBV3-2 CASSQDRAAQETQYF TGTGCCAGCAGCCAAGATCGGGCGGCACAAGAGACCCAGTACTTC
NA TRBJ1-6 NA TRBV15 CATSRDQGYGSPLHF TGTGCCACCAGCAGAGATCAGGGTTACGGATCACCCCTCCACTTT
few TRBJ2-7 NA TRBV7-9 CASSTYRGRSNEQYF TGTGCCAGCAGCACCTATAGGGGACGGTCCAACGAGCAGTACTTC